The source of this TCR beta chain is a study of shared clonotypes between healthy human individuals (dated by TCRdb to about 2020). Regarding the research as a whole: The cohort comprised a couple of women and a few men aged 18 to 49 years. For each donor, three plates each were used for CD4 naive and CD4 memory, two plates were used for CD8 naive, and one plate was used for CD8 memory. Blood TCR repertoires of about 5 healthy adults were deeply sequenced to estimate repertoire size and the extent of clonotype sharing between individuals. To increase sequencing depth and limit assay-specific biases, different laboratories used diverse techniques to prepare libraries and sequence TCR repertoires. Each donor's leukapheresis produced roughly between roughly 0.9 and 9 billion PBMCs.

Using the deep immunoSEQ assay, multiplex PCR amplified TCR CDR3 regions from genomic DNA. Extracted genomic DNA from each cell subset was spread evenly across all wells of several immunoSEQ 96-well plates, with each plate serving as a replicate. For sorted subsets, roughly 200 ng of genomic DNA, equivalent to 25,000 to 35,000 T cell genomes, went into each replicate PCR. The purified libraries were quantified using a Qubit 3.0 fluorometer, sized with a Bioanalyzer 2100, and then quantified again using the KAPA Library Quantification kit. Every immunoSEQ 96-well plate was sequenced on a dedicated single-read 150-cycle Illumina NextSeq 550 flow cell. In the authors' own workflow: Because the immunoSEQ output held only junctional sequences and lacked quality scores, the filtering could not match the filtering applied to full-length reads. To assign V/J genes and CDR3, sequences were annotated using PyIR, a Python wrapper for IgBLAST v1.9, with IMGT germline references. Reads were removed for weak V/J assignments (E-value above 1e-6), missing CDR3, stop codons, out-of-frame junctions, or ambiguous translated residues. V3J clonotypes were defined as sequences sharing the same inferred V gene, J gene, and CDR3 amino acid sequence. Percentage overlap between repertoires was computed as shared unique clonotypes divided by the size of the smaller repertoire. Three approaches were used to assess repertoire richness: RTK rarefaction, the Chao1 estimator, and Recon v2.1 estimates of unobserved clonotypes. Generation probabilities were computed with OLGA for all TCRbeta clonotypes obtained by the gDNA method from several donors. TCRdb holds this immuneACCESS table with in-frame rearrangements only. Some clones are missing; in checked studies, unresolved V genes explain under half, and the rest has no known cause. V and J calls and clone size follow that table, whereas D and trimming were derived from the DNA. This sample holds around 2,000,000 clones; 85% to 95% were observed only once. 0.85% to 1.2% of the sample comes from the top ten.

CD8 naive samples consisted of CD45RO-negative cells that were positively selected for CCR7, yielding a CD45RA+CCR7+ population without TemRA cells. Donors were healthy HIV-negative adults with no recently reported acute infections or vaccinations. Only Caucasian adults living in Nashville, Tennessee, USA were represented among the donors. Blood was obtained by leukapheresis, after which PBMCs were separated by Ficoll-Histopaque density gradient centrifugation and cryopreserved in liquid nitrogen vapor phase. Analytical flow cytometry was used to check the purity and quantity of every magnetically sorted T cell population. Genomic DNA was isolated from each sorted fraction and quantified by UV absorbance on a Nanodrop 2000c. CDR1 is given as SGDLS and CDR2 as YYNGEE, both from the germline V gene. Taken from cysteine to phenylalanine, the CDR3 has 17 residues. Only the CDR3 region is kept as DNA, spanning 51 bases read in frame from base 1. Trimming takes 5 bases from V and 2 bases from J, and the germline ends sit 22 bases apart.

In regard to this clone: Its antigen remains unidentified. Base qualities are not recorded, but no much larger clone differs from it by a single base.

Findings and caveats that apply to the study as a whole: Pairwise subsampling indicated that sequencing depth was expected to affect the degree of clonotype sharing among donors. Compared with non-shared clonotypes, the clonotypes found in all four sorted-subset donors had higher generation probabilities. Incomplete sequencing was indicated by rarefaction of sorted-subset datasets, despite the large sequencing depth. When several donors were compared, the shared fraction of clonotypes was around 5% for naive CD4, more than 3% for naive CD8, 2.3% for memory CD4, and 0.35% to 0.4% for memory CD8. Naive subsets generally had larger estimated clonotype richness than memory subsets did. Sampling was restricted to blood, and TCR repertoires in tissue are likely to differ from TCR repertoires in blood. The genetic and exposure-history diversity represented was limited by the small number of donors.

Sample: naive CD8+ T cells sorted from blood. The cell subset or site label, as the study defines it: CD45RA+CCR7+. The V and J genes are TRBV9 and TRBJ1-2; the D gene cannot be resolved reliably. The TCR sequence derives from a man younger than 35 in good health. The CDR3 has the sequence CASSNTLEEGANYGYTF. The bases are TGTGCCAGCAGTAACACCCTTGAGGAGGGAGCCAACTATGGCTACACCTTC.